This T cell receptor (beta chain) appears in the sequencing data of a study of beta chain features in type 1 diabetes. The study, taken as a whole, reports: In all four CD4+ subsets, TCRB CDR3 length was significantly, moderately reduced in type 1 diabetes.

There are a few counts of this clone. Antigen specificity is unknown. Germline CDR1 GTSNPN, CDR2 SVGIG (reference sequence). V gave up 2 bases and J gave up 8 bases; unmatched junction bases: 15. This CDR3 is built from 16 residues. What was sequenced were expressed TCRB transcripts, since all of the isolated RNA had been reverse transcribed. Sequencing was performed with immunoSEQ multiplex PCR; in TCRdb, only in-frame clones are kept and a portion is missing. The sample includes about 650,000 clones, around 12% seen only once; the top ten take more than 0.095%. The sample comprised naive CD4+ T cells from blood. This chain joins TRBV30 and TRBJ1-2, with 9 bases that match TRBD1. The TCR comes from a man aged 30 to 45 with type 1 diabetes. The CDR3 sequence is CAWSLTRDREIWGYTF. The CDR3 DNA reads TGTGCCTGGAGTCTCACCCGGGACAGGGAGATATGGGGCTACACCTTC. Together with reference TRBV30 and TRBJ1-2, the CDR3 gives the full variable domain: SQTIHQWPATLVQPVGSPLSLECTVEGTSNPNLYWYRQAAGRGLQLLFYSVGIGQISSEVPQNLSASRPQDRQFILSSKKLLLSDSGFYLCAWSLTRDREIWGYTFGSGTRLTVV.